This entry is about one T cell receptor beta chain. Its antigen remains unidentified. Base qualities were left out, and no much larger clone turns up one base away. The cohort was made up of about 670 healthy bone marrow donors. At the time of sampling, every cohort member was nominally healthy, though immune exposures that went unrecorded were likely present. The donor tested CMV seropositive and was one of the 289 seropositive cohort members. A peripheral blood sample was collected from each donor, and TCR beta sequencing was performed on peripheral blood mononuclear cells. Genomic DNA extraction from the blood cell samples was performed with the Qiagen DNeasy Blood Extraction Kit. The CDR3, from cysteine to phenylalanine, totals 15 residues. Kept here is only the CDR3 DNA, which spans 45 bases and is read in frame from base 1. The germline V gene encodes CDR1 SNHLY and CDR2 FYNNEI. From V the trimming removes 5 bases and from J it removes 6 bases, while the gene matches leave 8 bases of the junction unaccounted for.

The library was generated by the immunoSEQ multiplex PCR assay. For the multiplex PCR, a mixture combining 60 forward primers for TCR Vbeta segments and 13 reverse primers for TCR Jbeta segments was used. Amplification of the CDR3 region of rearranged TCR beta genes was performed with a multiplex PCR assay on genomic DNA. The Illumina HiSeq System was used to sequence the amplified TCR beta libraries as 87-base-pair reads. The paper's processing steps were these. In a later analysis, approximately 74 million unique TCR beta chains were counted across the approximately 670 repertoires, and around 10 million of these chains were shared by at least two donors. Raw reads were error-corrected and collapsed into unique sequences with a nearest-neighbor algorithm that merged closely related sequences to remove PCR and sequencing errors. CDR3 sequences were aligned to IMGT reference sequences to assign V, D and J gene segments. For a sequence to be retained, a match of at least six nucleotides to both a V gene segment and a J gene segment was required. Rearrangements were called productive when the CDR3 lacked stop codons and stayed in frame with V and J; all others were non-productive. CDR3 was defined by IMGT convention, running from the second conserved V-encoded cysteine to the conserved J-encoded phenylalanine. Sequences without an unambiguous match to a single V gene segment were excluded from the earlier analysis of a few hundred of the donors. An earlier analysis of several hundred of the donors called V segments functional above 56.7% productive rearrangements and segregating when the between-donor standard deviation exceeded 5%. A statistical classification framework was built for diagnosing cytomegalovirus status from the catalog of TCR beta chain sequences. V and J gene assignment, in a later analysis, came from comparing TCR nucleotide sequences with IMGT/GENE-DB human TR gene sequences. A later analysis assigned CDR3 sequences and most-parsimonious VDJ recombination scenarios with the TCRdist pipeline. In a later analysis, every TCR beta chain was defined by the combination of its CDR3 amino acid sequence and its V-gene family, and reads without a unique V-gene family were dropped. In a later analysis, fewer than 650 highly shared, low-generation-probability nucleotide sequences were removed to address suspected cross-contamination and a sequencing artifact. In a later analysis, a clonal expansion index for each public chain was calculated from normalized within-repertoire ranks of inferred template counts. A later analysis computed generation probabilities with a VDJ recombination model fitted to out-of-frame rearrangements, and checked the results against IGoR. A later analysis scored TCR-TCR, TCR-HLA and TCR-CMV co-occurrence with hypergeometric tests, applying a repertoire-size bias correction to TCR pairs. False discovery rates were estimated in a later analysis by permuting HLA or CMV assignments 20 times. In a later analysis, co-occurring TCRs were grouped with DBSCAN, and TCRdist sequence similarity was added when clustering was performed within HLA-allele-positive subsets. For co-occurrence clustering, repertoires with fewer than 30,000 or more than 120,000 public chains were excluded, along with roughly five repertoires with anomalous nucleotide sharing. Drawn from immuneACCESS, this table holds only the in-frame rearrangements with V and J called that TCRdb kept. Clones are partly lost; checked studies trace under half to an unresolved V gene and leave the rest unexplained. That table is the source of V, J and clone size, and D and trimming were worked out from the DNA. This sample has about 150,000 clones in its table, and approximately 80% of those were observed once. Clones ranked in the top ten supply roughly 13% of the sample.

The data were taken from a study of cytomegalovirus exposure and HLA in healthy donors (dated by TCRdb to the late 2010s). Study-wide context: An earlier analysis of about 530 of the donors reported over 250 Gb of sequence data and about 120 million unique TCR beta sequences obtained from about 179 million T cells. HLA typing included class I and class II loci at four-digit resolution. All discovery cohort repertoires had been generated using a single sequencing platform. Donor age, sex, ethnicity and CMV serostatus were compiled together with the repertoire data. About five DR-DQ haplotypes were treated as single units for association and clustering because of strong linkage in the cohort. The aim of the study was to test whether cataloging public T cell receptors could identify signatures of past pathogen exposure. An early release covering roughly 640 HLA-typed donors comprised about 290 gigabases of sequencing data and some 79 million unique TCR sequences. Typing coverage varied by locus: about 620-640 donors for A, B, C, DRB1 and DQB1; more than 500 for DQA1; about 570 for DPA1; around 450 for DPB1. The T cell repertoires of 700 or so subjects were profiled by immunosequencing and related to cytomegalovirus serostatus. In a later genetic analysis, genome-wide SNP genotypes for about three fifths of the roughly 670 donors were used, and that subset was treated as a discovery cohort. Along with the approximately 700-subject first cohort, a separate validation cohort of 120 different subjects was used. An earlier analysis of about 620 of the donors applied high-throughput TCR beta sequencing to assess whether each TCR beta V gene segment acted as functional or pseudogenic. High-throughput TCR immunosequencing, statistical association of individual TCRs with disease status, and machine learning were combined to predict cytomegalovirus infection status. A later analysis re-analyzed previously published TCR beta repertoires from 666 donors and added high-resolution HLA genotyping to study TCR occurrence patterns. Of the approximately 400 genotyped donors, about 80% fell in the genetic ancestry cluster associated with self-reported Caucasian donors. In the later analysis, no new phenotypic data were used to find candidate immune exposures; instead, reliance was placed on TCR beta sequences and their occurrence across donors. On average, about 240,000 unique TCR beta nucleotide sequences were sequenced per donor among roughly 430 genotyped donors of the cohort, with roughly 18% of those sequences being non-productive. Beyond this particular receptor, the publication reports: A further reported finding was that TCR beta sequences accurately predicted the HLA-A and HLA-B alleles for most subjects in the first cohort. Most TCR sequences were seen in very few donors, while some public TCRs were found in many individuals. Some IMGT-functional V segments, including TRBV6-2 and TRBV6-3, could not be told apart with the 87-base-pair reads, so those segments were excluded. According to a later analysis, most CMV-associated TCR beta chains appeared to be HLA-restricted, and the HLA associations seemed to be driven largely by CMV exposure. In an earlier analysis of 587 of the donors, most TCR beta V segments appeared in productive rearrangements about 90% or about 30% of the time, broadly matching IMGT annotations. A few of the identified cytomegalovirus-associated TCR beta chains were confirmed in vitro to be specific for cytomegalovirus antigens. Correlated functional status among segregating V segments might reflect linkage disequilibrium, but an unknown experimental factor could not be ruled out. A later genetic analysis associated a missense DCLRE1C variant with V-gene and J-gene trimming of TCR beta chains, and an independent cohort replicated the association. Assigning TCR associations to individual alleles was difficult when HLA alleles, especially DR and DQ, strongly co-occurred. HLA typing was unavailable for some donors at each locus, so association tests used only the typed subset. Compared with equally common non-associated chains, HLA-associated TCR beta chains in a later analysis were more clonally expanded and had lower generation probabilities. According to the authors, the approach could potentially be generalized to other disease states and immunological phenotypes. A total of some 180 TCR beta chains were listed by the study as associated with cytomegalovirus. The classifier was reported to diagnose cytomegalovirus status with high specificity and sensitivity in both the original and validation cohorts. Compared with the approximately 710-donor mean, donors in an Asian-associated ancestry cluster had fewer N-insertions in productive TCRs, according to a later genetic analysis. In a later analysis, the rate of TCR association differed among HLA loci, with DRB1 alleles having the most associated TCRs and HLA-C alleles having the fewest. Because counts were too low, roughly 16 rarely observed V segments, including chromosome 9 orphons, were left out of the earlier analysis of over 550 of the donors. In this cohort, only TCR beta chains were sequenced, and detectable features were limited by the absence of alpha or paired-chain data. Immune exposure information for the cohort was limited to CMV serostatus. A later analysis reported that several top co-occurrence clusters appeared linked to parvovirus B19, influenza, CMV and Epstein-Barr virus. A cluster of highly shared sequence variants was judged likely to be a technical artifact of the sequencing pipeline. In a later analysis, about 17,000 TCR beta sequences were associated with specific HLA alleles at a false discovery rate of 0.05. Presence/absence analyses assumed roughly uniform sequencing depth across donors, an assumption that may not hold.

This receptor chain uses TRBV2 and TRBJ2-3, with 10 middle bases fitting TRBD2. This sequence originates from a man younger than 45 in good health and CMV-seropositive. Sequencing was performed on PBMCs. This receptor carries the CDR3 CASSRLAGGGDTQYF. The DNA reads TGTGCCAGCAGTAGATTAGCGGGAGGCGGGGATACGCAGTATTTT. The CDR3 plus the reference TRBV2 and TRBJ2-3 genes for the other parts give the full variable domain: EPEVTQTPSHQVTQMGQEVILRCVPISNHLYFYWYRQILGQKVEFLVSFYNNEISEKSEIFDDQFSVERPDGSNFTLKIRSTKLEDSAMYFCASSRLAGGGDTQYFGPGTRLTVL.